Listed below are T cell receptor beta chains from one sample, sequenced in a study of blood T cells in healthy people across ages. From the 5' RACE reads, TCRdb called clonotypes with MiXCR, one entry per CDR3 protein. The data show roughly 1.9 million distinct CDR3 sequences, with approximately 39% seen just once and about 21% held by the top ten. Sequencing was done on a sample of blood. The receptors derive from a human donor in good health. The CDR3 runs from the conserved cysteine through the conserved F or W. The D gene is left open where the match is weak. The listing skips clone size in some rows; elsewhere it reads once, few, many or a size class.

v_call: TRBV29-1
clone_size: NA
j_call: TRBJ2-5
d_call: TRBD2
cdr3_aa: CSARLAGGGETQYF
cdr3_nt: TGCAGCGCCCGACTAGCGGGGGGTGGAGAGACCCAGTACTTC

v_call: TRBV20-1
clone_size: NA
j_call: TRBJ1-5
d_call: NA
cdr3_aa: CSAVLWAEGQPQHF
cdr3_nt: TGCAGTGCCGTCCTGTGGGCGGAGGGTCAGCCCCAGCATTTT

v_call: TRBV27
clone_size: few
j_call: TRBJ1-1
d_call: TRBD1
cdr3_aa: CASSLSGGTVRTTEAFF
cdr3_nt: TGTGCCAGCAGTTTATCGGGCGGGACAGTTAGAACAACTGAAGCTTTCTTT

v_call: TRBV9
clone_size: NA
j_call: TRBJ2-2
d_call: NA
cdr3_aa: CASSVGPFTGELFF
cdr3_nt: TGTGCCAGCAGCGTAGGCCCCTTCACCGGGGAGCTGTTTTTT

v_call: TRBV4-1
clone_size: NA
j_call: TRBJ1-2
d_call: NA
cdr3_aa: CASSHPGAYGYTF
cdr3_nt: TGCGCCAGCAGCCATCCCGGCGCATATGGCTACACCTTC

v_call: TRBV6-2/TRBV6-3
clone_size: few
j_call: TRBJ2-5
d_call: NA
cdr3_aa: CASSTYRDGETQYF
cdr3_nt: TGTGCCAGCAGCACGTACAGGGATGGAGAGACCCAGTACTTC

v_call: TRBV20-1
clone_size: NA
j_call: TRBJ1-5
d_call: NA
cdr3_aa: CSALKRIAGAGSNQPQHF
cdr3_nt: TGCAGTGCCTTAAAAAGGATCGCGGGGGCAGGTAGCAATCAGCCCCAGCATTTT

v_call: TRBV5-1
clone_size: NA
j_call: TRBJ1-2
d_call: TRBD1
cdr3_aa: CASSAMDRGGYTF
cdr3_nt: TGCGCCAGCAGCGCTATGGACAGGGGAGGCTACACCTTC

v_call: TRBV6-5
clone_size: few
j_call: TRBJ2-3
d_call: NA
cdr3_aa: CASSYRRTIPRDRTDTQYF
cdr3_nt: TGTGCCAGCAGTTACCGACGGACCATCCCAAGGGACCGCACAGATACGCAGTATTTT

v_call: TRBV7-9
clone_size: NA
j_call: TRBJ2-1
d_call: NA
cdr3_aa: CASSLGLRWDTEFF
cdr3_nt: TGTGCCAGCAGCTTAGGATTAAGGTGGGACACGGAGTTCTTC

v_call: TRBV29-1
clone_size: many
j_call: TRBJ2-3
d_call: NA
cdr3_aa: CSVDATSTDTQYF
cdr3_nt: TGCAGCGTTGATGCCACCAGCACAGATACGCAGTATTTT

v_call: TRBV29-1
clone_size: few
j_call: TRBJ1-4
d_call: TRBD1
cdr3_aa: CSVAQGREKLFF
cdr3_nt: TGCAGCGTTGCACAGGGGCGTGAAAAACTGTTTTTT

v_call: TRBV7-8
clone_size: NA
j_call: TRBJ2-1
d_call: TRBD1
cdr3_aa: CASSLLDRGWDNEQFF
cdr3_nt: TGTGCCAGCAGCTTACTTGACAGGGGGTGGGACAATGAGCAGTTCTTC

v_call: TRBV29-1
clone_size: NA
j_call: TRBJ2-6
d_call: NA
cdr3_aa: CSVVREGEANVLTF
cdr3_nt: TGCAGCGTGGTACGAGAGGGGGAGGCCAACGTCCTGACTTTC

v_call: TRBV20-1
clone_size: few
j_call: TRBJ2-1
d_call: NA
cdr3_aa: CSGSEDTYNEQFF
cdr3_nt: TGCAGTGGCTCAGAGGACACATACAATGAGCAGTTCTTC

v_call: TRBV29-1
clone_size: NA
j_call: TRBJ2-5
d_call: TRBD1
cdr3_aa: CSVAYWDRVKETQYF
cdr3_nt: TGCAGCGTTGCTTATTGGGACAGGGTAAAAGAGACCCAGTACTTC

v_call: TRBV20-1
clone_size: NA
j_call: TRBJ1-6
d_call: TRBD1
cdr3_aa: CSAKRTGDPALHF
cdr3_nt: TGCAGTGCTAAACGGACAGGTGATCCAGCCCTCCACTTT

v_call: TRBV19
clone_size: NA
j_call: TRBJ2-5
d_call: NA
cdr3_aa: CATKSPSGEQYF
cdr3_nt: TGTGCCACAAAATCCCCGTCTGGGGAGCAGTACTTC

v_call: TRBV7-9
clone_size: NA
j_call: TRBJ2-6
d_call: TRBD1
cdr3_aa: CASTLPEGAAKFGANVLTF
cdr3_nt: TGTGCCAGCACCCTCCCCGAGGGGGCGGCTAAGTTCGGGGCCAACGTCCTGACTTTC

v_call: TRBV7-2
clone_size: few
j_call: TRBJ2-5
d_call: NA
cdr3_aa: CASSFAGAGEETQYF
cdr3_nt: TGTGCCAGCAGCTTCGCGGGGGCCGGGGAAGAGACCCAGTACTTC

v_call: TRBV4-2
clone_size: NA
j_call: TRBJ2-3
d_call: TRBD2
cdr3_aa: CASSQDLSGGTDTQYF
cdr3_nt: TGCGCCAGCAGCCAAGATCTTAGCGGGGGCACAGATACGCAGTATTTT

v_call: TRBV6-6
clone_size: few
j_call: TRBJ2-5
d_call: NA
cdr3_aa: CASSSPSKGQETQYF
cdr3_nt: TGTGCCAGCAGTTCCCCTTCGAAAGGACAAGAGACCCAGTACTTC

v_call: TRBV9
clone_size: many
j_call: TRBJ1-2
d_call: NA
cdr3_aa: CASSGRNYGYTF
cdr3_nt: TGTGCCAGCAGCGGGCGGAACTATGGCTACACCTTC

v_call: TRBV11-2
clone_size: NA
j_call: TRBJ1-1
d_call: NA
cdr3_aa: CASNLRGSFEAFF
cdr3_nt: TGTGCCAGCAACTTACGGGGAAGTTTTGAAGCTTTCTTT

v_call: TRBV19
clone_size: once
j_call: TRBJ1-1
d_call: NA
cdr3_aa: CATGEGGGGHSNTEAFF
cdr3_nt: TGTGCCACCGGAGAGGGAGGGGGGGGCCACTCGAACACTGAAGCTTTCTTT

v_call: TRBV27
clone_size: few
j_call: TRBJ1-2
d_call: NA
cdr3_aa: CASSFLGVQGYTF
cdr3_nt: TGTGCCAGCAGTTTTTTGGGGGTCCAGGGCTACACCTTC

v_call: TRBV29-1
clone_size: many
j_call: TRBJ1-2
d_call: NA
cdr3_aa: CSGEDGGDGYTF
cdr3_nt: TGCAGCGGTGAGGATGGGGGCGATGGCTACACCTTC

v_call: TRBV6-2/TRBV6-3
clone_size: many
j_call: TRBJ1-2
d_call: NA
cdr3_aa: CASSVDGNYGYTF
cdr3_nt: TGTGCCAGCAGTGTCGACGGGAATTATGGCTACACCTTC

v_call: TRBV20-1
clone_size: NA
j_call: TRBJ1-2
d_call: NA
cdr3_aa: CSARDRAESGLRGYTF
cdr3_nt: TGCAGTGCTAGAGATCGCGCCGAATCAGGCCTCCGTGGCTACACCTTC

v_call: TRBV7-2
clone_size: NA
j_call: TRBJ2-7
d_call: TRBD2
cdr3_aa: CASSLVVAGGLHEQYF
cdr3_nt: TGTGCCAGCAGCTTAGTGGTAGCGGGGGGGCTTCACGAGCAGTACTTC

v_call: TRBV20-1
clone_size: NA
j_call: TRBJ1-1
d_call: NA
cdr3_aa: CSASRLTFEAFF
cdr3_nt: TGCAGTGCCAGCCGGCTGACGTTTGAAGCTTTCTTT

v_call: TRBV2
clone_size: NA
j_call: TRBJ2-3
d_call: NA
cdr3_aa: CASLQGPTTDTQYF
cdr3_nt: TGTGCCAGCTTGCAGGGCCCAACCACAGATACGCAGTATTTT

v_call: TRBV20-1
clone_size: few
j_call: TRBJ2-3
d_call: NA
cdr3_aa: CSAKTSRTSTDTQYF
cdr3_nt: TGCAGTGCGAAGACGTCTAGGACTAGCACAGATACGCAGTATTTT

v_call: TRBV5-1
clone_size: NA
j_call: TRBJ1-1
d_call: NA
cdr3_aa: CASRRVANTEAFF
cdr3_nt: TGCGCCAGCAGGAGAGTAGCGAACACTGAAGCTTTCTTT

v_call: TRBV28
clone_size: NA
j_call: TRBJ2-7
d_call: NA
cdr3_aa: CASSLWGDGDYEQYF
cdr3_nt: TGTGCCAGCAGTTTATGGGGGGACGGTGACTACGAGCAGTACTTC

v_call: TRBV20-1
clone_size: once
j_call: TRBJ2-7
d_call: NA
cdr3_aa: CSARNRAVPSYEQYF
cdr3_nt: TGCAGTGCTAGAAATCGGGCAGTTCCTTCCTACGAGCAGTACTTC

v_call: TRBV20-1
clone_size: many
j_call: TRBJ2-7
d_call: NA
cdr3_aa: CSARTDSYEQYF
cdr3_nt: TGCAGTGCTAGAACAGATTCCTACGAGCAGTACTTC

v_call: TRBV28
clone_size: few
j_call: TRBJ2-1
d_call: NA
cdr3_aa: CASSGQGGDEQFF
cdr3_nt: TGTGCCAGCAGTGGGCAGGGCGGCGATGAGCAGTTCTTC

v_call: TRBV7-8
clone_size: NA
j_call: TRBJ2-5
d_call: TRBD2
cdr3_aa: CASSLVTSGGEETQYF
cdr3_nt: TGTGCCAGCAGCTTGGTGACTAGCGGGGGGGAAGAGACCCAGTACTTC

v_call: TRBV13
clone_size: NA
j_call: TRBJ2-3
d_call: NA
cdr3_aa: CASSLGSLGTQYF
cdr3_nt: TGTGCCAGCAGCCTAGGATCGCTTGGTACGCAGTATTTT